This T cell receptor beta chain derives from a study of blood T cell repertoires in COVID-19. This clone has just a few counts. Profiling relied on immunoSEQ multiplex PCR, and the TCRdb table lists in-frame clones only, not all of them. Of about 200,000 clones in the sample, 80% to 85% were seen once. CDR1 and CDR2 from the germline V gene are LGHNA and YNFKEQ. Losses at the gene ends were 1 base for V and 4 bases for J; bases not matched to a gene: 3. This CDR3 has 17 amino acids. Which cohort a participant joined came from the clinical history participants gave. The TCR comes from a man aged 35 to 55 who had recovered from COVID-19. This rearrangement joins TRBV4-2 to TRBJ2-1; 14 bases map to TRBD2. Sequencing was done on a sample of PBMCs or T cells enriched from blood (not recorded which). CDR3 bases: TGTGCCAGCAGCCAAGTGGGGACTAGCGGGGGTTACAATGAGCAGTTCTTC. Translation: CASSQVGTSGGYNEQFF.